This TCR beta chain appears in the sequencing data of a study of ipilimumab plus nivolumab after autologous stem cell transplantation. Checkpoint therapy with ipilimumab 1 mg/kg began 14 to 28 days after transplant. Sequencing was performed with immunoSEQ multiplex PCR; in TCRdb, only in-frame clones are kept and a portion is missing. The sample has some 9,800 clones, roughly three quarters seen once. Germline CDR1 SGDLS, CDR2 YYNGEE. This CDR3 has 14 amino acids. Trimming pared 1 base from V and 1 base from J, leaving 8 bases between. The chain recombines TRBV9 with TRBJ1-1; D is unclear. This TCR came from a female donor with multiple myeloma. The sample here was PBMCs, taken in a trial of ipilimumab plus nivolumab as post-transplant consolidation. The DNA of the CDR3 is TGTGCCAGCAGCGTAAGCCCAAGGAACACTGAAGCTTTCTTT. It specifies CASSVSPRNTEAFF. The full variable domain, in which reference TRBV9 and TRBJ1-1 provide the parts outside the CDR3, is DSGVTQTPKHLITATGQRVTLRCSPRSGDLSVYWYQQSLDQGLQFLIQYYNGEERAKGNILERFSAQQFPDLHSELNLSSLELGDSALYFCASSVSPRNTEAFFGQGTRLTVV.